The present T cell receptor (beta chain) was sequenced within a study of blood T cell repertoires in COVID-19. Study information: Sites across the United States, Italy and Spain contributed samples from acute and convalescent COVID-19. Nucleic acid was either cDNA or gDNA, and it came from T cells, B-cell-depleted T cells, or PBMCs.

The CDR3 extends over 13 amino acids. Germline assignment: CDR1 SGHRS and CDR2 YFSETQ. Trimming pared 3 bases from V and 3 bases from J, leaving 6 bases between. Original processing methods: The assay estimated nucleated cells by amplifying reference gene primers. The repertoire was sequenced with immunoSEQ multiplex PCR; TCRdb's copy has only in-frame clones and lacks some. V and J calls and clone size are given by that table; D and trimming were obtained from the DNA. The sample has tens of thousands of clones; approximately 81% are singletons. Enrollment of patients from Seattle took place during active infection, with longitudinal follow-up. This clone was seen just once.

The chain couples TRBV5-1 to TRBJ2-2; D unclear. Sample: peripheral blood. The clonotype originates from an elderly woman with COVID-19, enrolled during active disease. The CDR3 DNA reads TGCGCCAGCAGCTCTCTGTACACCGGGGAGCTGTTTTTT. It translates to CASSSLYTGELFF.